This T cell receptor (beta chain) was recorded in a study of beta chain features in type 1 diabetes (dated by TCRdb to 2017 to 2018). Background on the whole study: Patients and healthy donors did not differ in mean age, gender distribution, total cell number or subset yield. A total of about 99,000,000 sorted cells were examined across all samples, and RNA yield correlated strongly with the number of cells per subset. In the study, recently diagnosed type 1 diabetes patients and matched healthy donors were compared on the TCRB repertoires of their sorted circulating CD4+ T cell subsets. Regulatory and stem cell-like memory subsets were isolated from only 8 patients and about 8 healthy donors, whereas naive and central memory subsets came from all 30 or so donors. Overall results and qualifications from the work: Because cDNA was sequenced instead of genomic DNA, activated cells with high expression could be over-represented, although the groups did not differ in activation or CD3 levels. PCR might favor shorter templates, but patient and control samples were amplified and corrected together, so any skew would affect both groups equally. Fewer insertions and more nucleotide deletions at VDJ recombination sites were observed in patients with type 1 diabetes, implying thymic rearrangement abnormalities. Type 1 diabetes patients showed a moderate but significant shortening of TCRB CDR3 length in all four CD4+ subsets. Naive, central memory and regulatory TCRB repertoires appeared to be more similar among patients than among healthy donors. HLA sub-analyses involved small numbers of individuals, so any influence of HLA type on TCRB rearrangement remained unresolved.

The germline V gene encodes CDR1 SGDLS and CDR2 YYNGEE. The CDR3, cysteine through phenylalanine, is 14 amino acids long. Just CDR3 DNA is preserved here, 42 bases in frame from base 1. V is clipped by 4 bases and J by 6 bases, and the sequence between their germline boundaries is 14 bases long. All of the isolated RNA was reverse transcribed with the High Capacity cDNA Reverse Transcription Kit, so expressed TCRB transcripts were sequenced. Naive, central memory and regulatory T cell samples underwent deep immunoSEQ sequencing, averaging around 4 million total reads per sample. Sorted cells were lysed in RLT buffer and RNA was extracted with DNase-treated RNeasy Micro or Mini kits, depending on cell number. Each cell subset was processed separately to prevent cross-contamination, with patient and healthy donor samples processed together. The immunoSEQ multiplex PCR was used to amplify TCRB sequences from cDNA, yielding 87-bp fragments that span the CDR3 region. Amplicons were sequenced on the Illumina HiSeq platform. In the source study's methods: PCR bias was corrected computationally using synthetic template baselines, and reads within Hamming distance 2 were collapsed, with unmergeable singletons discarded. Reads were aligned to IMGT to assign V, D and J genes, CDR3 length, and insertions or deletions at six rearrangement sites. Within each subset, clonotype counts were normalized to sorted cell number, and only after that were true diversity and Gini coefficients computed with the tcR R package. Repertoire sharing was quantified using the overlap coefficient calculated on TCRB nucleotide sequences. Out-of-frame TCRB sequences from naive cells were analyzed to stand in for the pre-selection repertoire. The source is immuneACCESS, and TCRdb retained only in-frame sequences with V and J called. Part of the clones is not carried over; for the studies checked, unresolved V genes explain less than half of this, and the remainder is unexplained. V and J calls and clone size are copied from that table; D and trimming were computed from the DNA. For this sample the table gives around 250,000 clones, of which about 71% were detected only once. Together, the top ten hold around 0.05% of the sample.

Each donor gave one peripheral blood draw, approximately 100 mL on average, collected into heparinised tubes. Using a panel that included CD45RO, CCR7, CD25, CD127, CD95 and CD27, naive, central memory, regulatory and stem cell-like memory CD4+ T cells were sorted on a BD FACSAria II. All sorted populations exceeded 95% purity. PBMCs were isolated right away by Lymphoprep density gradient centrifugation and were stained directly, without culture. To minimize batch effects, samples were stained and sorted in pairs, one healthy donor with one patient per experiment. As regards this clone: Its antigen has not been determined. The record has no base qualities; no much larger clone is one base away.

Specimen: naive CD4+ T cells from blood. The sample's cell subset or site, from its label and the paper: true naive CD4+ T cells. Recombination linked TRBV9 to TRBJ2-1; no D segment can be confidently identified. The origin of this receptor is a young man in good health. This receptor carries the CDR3 CASSTAVGINEQFF. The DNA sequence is TGTGCCAGCAGCACCGCGGTAGGGATCAATGAGCAGTTCTTC.